Sequencing of this TCR beta chain was carried out in a study of shared clonotypes between healthy human individuals. Germline assignment: CDR1 MNHEY and CDR2 SVGAGI. CDR3 length equals 14 residues. The V and J ends lost 6 bases and 0 bases respectively, with 12 bases between them. Method: immunoSEQ multiplex PCR; TCRdb's copy keeps in-frame clones and lacks some. The sample has 550,000 to 850,000 clones, 72% seen once. The sequenced sample was memory CD4+ T cells sorted from blood. Subset specified: CD45RA-negative fraction. The origin of this receptor is a woman aged 25 to 39 in good health. This chain uses TRBV6-5 with TRBJ2-7, with a weak D call TRBD1 (6 bases). The CDR3 region has the DNA TGTGCCAGCAGAAGGACAGAAACCTCCTACGAGCAGTACTTC. It specifies CASRRTETSYEQYF.